The clone carrying this T cell receptor beta chain is medium-sized (0.01 to 0.1%) within its sample. The antigen remains unidentified. This sample was included in a study of CD8 T cells in ankylosing spondylitis. The authors made TCR beta libraries by quantitative 5'-RACE with molecular barcodes. TCRdb itself ran the 5' RACE reads through MiXCR, one entry per CDR3 protein. The table shows around 40,000 distinct CDR3 sequences, with less than 3% occurring only once. Between the trimmed V and J ends, which lost 0 bases and 1 base, there was a span of 2 bases. CDR3 length: 13 amino acids. The germline CDR1 and CDR2 sequences are SGDLS and YYNGEE. Study results and limitations: In ankylosing spondylitis patients, matched synovial fluid reportedly showed significant enrichment of disease-linked clones. Blood from ankylosing spondylitis patients appeared to carry a characteristic roughly 8-variant TCR beta motif. Some of the motif variants had earlier been found in reactive arthritis patients' fluid and blood.

The sequence was obtained from a male donor with ankylosing spondylitis or in good health (not recorded which). The material sequenced was blood, either unsorted or a sorted T cell fraction (not recorded which). The chain joins TRBV9 to TRBJ2-1; D gene uncertain. This CDR3 reads CASSVGSYNEQFF. In nucleotides, the CDR3 is TGTGCCAGCAGCGTAGGGTCCTACAATGAGCAGTTCTTC.